One sample yielded the 22 T cell receptor beta chains listed below, sequenced in a study of blood T cell repertoires in COVID-19. Method: immunoSEQ multiplex PCR; TCRdb's copy keeps in-frame clones and lacks some. The profile shows almost 350,000 clones, 89% of them singletons. Sample: peripheral blood. These TCRs come from a woman aged 55-69 years with COVID-19, enrolled during active disease.

The gene calls are TRBV27 and TRBJ1-2; D remains unclear. Between the trimmed V and J ends, which lost 6 bases and 8 bases, there was a span of 16 bases. Germline lookup yields CDR1 MNHEY and CDR2 SMNVEV (reference sequence). The CDR3 contains 13 residues. CDR3 amino acids: CASSRHPREGYTF. CDR3 sequence (DNA): TGTGCCAGCAGCCGTCATCCCCGGGAAGGCTACACCTTC.

Note on this clone: The same CDR3 can be traced to other DNA sequences in this sample. The chain links TRBV7-9 to TRBJ2-7, with TRBD2 matching over 11 bases. This CDR3 is built from 14 residues. The germline V gene has CDR1 SEHNR and CDR2 FQNEAQ (reference sequence). The ends lost 5 bases at V and 2 bases at J; junction bases unmatched: 2. CDR3 nucleotides: TGTGCCAGCAGCCGTAGCGGGGGGGCCTACGAGCAGTACTTC. Its translation: CASSRSGGAYEQYF.

This clone was recorded once. The V and J genes are TRBV5-1 and TRBJ1-4, with 10 bases that match TRBD1. Germline assignment: CDR1 SGHRS and CDR2 YFSETQ. CDR3 length equals 15 residues. After removal of 1 base from V and 6 bases from J, the junction contained 3 bases not matched to a gene. CDR3 nucleotides: TGCGCCAGCAGCTTGCTGGGACAGGGGTATGAAAAACTGTTTTTT. Translation gives CASSLLGQGYEKLFF.

CDR3 residues: CASSLSGQNYGYTF. The CDR3 region has the DNA TGCGCCAGCAGCTTGTCGGGACAGAACTATGGCTACACCTTC. The chain links TRBV5-1 to TRBJ1-2; 7 bases match TRBD1. Germline CDR1 is SGHRS and CDR2 is YFSETQ. V was clipped by 1 base and J by 2 bases; unmatched bases: 2. CDR3 length: 14 amino acids. Combining the CDR3 with reference TRBV5-1 and TRBJ1-2 gives the whole variable domain KAGVTQTPRYLIKTRGQQVTLSCSPISGHRSVSWYQQTPGQGLQFLFEYFSETQRNKGNFPGRFSGRQFSNSRSEMNVSTLELGDSALYLCASSLSGQNYGYTFGSGTRLTVV.

This clone is a singleton in its sample. This rearrangement joins TRBV19 to TRBJ1-5; 8 nucleotides line up with TRBD1. The CDR3 runs 16 residues. Germline CDR1 is LNHDA and CDR2 is SQIVND (reference sequence). J lost 6 bases, V lost 6 bases, and 13 bases had no gene match. CDR3 loop: CASRSTGGVSIQPQHF. In nucleotides, the CDR3 is TGTGCCAGTAGGTCTACAGGGGGGGTGAGTATTCAGCCCCAGCATTTT.

The chain employs TRBV6-1 and TRBJ1-2; D is unresolved. The CDR3 is 14 residues long. Germline CDR1 reads MNHNS; CDR2 reads SASEGT. Deletions cut 1 base from V and 8 bases from J, with 14 bases between. The DNA of the CDR3 is TGTGCCAGCAGTGAAGGTGCGCGGCCCATGGGCTACACCTTC. Amino acid sequence: CASSEGARPMGYTF.

This chain connects TRBV5-8 to TRBJ1-2, with D possibly TRBD1 on 6 matching bases. With 3 bases removed from V and 14 bases from J, the gap between germline ends came to 20 bases. Looked up from germline, CDR1 is SGHTS and CDR2 is YDEGEE. The CDR3 contains 13 residues. The CDR3 DNA reads as TGTGCCAGCAGCTCCTCAGGGGTTGGGCTAGAGACCTTC. Translation gives CASSSSGVGLETF.

This chain links TRBV29-1 with TRBJ2-5; D perhaps matches TRBD2 (7 bases). Trimming pared 4 bases from V and 5 bases from J, leaving 14 bases between. From germline, CDR1 is SQVTM and CDR2 ANQGSEA. CDR3 length: 13 residues. The DNA for the CDR3 is TGCAGCGTTGTTTACAGGGAGGGGGAGACCCAGTACTTC. Residues: CSVVYREGETQYF.

J is TRBJ2-1 and V is TRBV18, with 13 positions matching TRBD2. The junction had 2 bases not matched to a gene; V was cut back by 4 bases and J by 2 bases. The CDR3 runs to 16 residues. Germline CDR1 and CDR2: KGHSH and LQKENI. The CDR3 DNA reads TGTGCCAGCTCACAGGGACTAGCGGGGACCTACAATGAGCAGTTCTTC. Protein product: CASSQGLAGTYNEQFF.

The gene calls are TRBV6-2 or TRBV6-3 and TRBJ2-7; 10 bases are shared with TRBD2. The junction had 12 bases not matched to a gene; V was cut back by 7 bases and J by 0 bases. Germline V CDR1 and CDR2: MNHEY, SVGEGT. The CDR3 totals 17 residues. For the CDR3, the DNA is TGTGCCAGCACCCCCCGCCGGGGACTAGCGATCTCCTACGAGCAGTACTTC. It codes for CASTPRRGLAISYEQYF.

The chain combines TRBV6-5 with TRBJ1-2, with 8 nucleotides matching TRBD1. V lost 10 bases to trimming and J lost 8 bases; unmatched junction nucleotides: 12. The CDR3 length is 13 residues. CDR1 is MNHEY, CDR2 SVGAGI, per germline. CDR3 DNA: TGTGCCACCTACAGGGGGGAGGCGGGAGGCTACACCTTC. Protein: CATYRGEAGGYTF.

Comment on this clone: The junction departs from germline at one end; a sequencing error may be responsible. CDR3 residues: CASSLVGVGSQPQHF. The CDR3 DNA is TGTGCCAGTAGCTTGGTAGGGGTGGGAAGTCAGCCCCAGCATTTT. V usage is TRBV7-2 and J usage is TRBJ1-5; the D gene is possibly TRBD1 (5 bases). This CDR3 is built from 15 residues. Looked up from germline, CDR1 is SGHTA and CDR2 is FQGNSA.

The V and J genes are TRBV11-2 and TRBJ1-1; TRBD1 matches 9 bases. Germline lookup yields CDR1 SGHAT and CDR2 FQNNGV. The trim removed 1 base at V and 1 base at J, leaving 7 bases unmatched. The CDR3 extends over 17 amino acids. The CDR3 protein is CASSLGQGVSSNTEAFF. CDR3 in DNA: TGTGCCAGCAGCTTAGGACAGGGGGTATCCTCGAACACTGAAGCTTTCTTT.

This sequence joins TRBV28 and TRBJ1-5, with 7 bases identical to TRBD1. The germline V gene encodes CDR1 MDHEN and CDR2 SYDVKM. V lost 3 bases, J lost 4 bases, and 3 bases stayed unmatched. This CDR3 spans 14 amino acids. The CDR3 DNA reads as TGTGCCAGCAGTTTCGACAGGGAAAATCAGCCCCAGCATTTT. This sequence encodes CASSFDRENQPQHF.

V usage is TRBV6-1 and J usage is TRBJ1-2; 7 bases agree with TRBD1. Trimming at V came to 3 bases and at J to 7 bases, leaving 8 bases not matched to a gene. This CDR3 region has 14 residues. CDR1 is MNHNS and CDR2 is SASEGT in the germline V gene. The CDR3 spells CASSDGQAVGGYTF. CDR3 nucleotide sequence: TGTGCCAGCAGTGACGGACAGGCCGTAGGTGGCTACACCTTC.

This chain connects TRBV5-1 to TRBJ1-1; D gene ambiguous. Germline CDR1 and CDR2: SGHRS and YFSETQ. The V and J ends lost 4 bases and 2 bases respectively, with 15 bases between them. The CDR3 covers 15 residues. In nucleotides, the CDR3 is TGCGCCAGCAGCCTCGTACTTGGAGTTAACACTGAAGCTTTCTTT. This codes for CASSLVLGVNTEAFF.

This chain connects TRBV7-2 to TRBJ1-3; 7 nucleotides agree with TRBD1. The germline gives CDR1 SGHTA, CDR2 FQGNSA. V was clipped by 6 bases and J by 1 base; unmatched bases: 6. CDR3 size: 15 residues. DNA for the CDR3: TGTGCCAGCAGAGACAGGGCAGGGTCTGGAAACACCATATATTTT. Amino acids: CASRDRAGSGNTIYF. Looking up the rest from reference TRBV7-2 and TRBJ1-3 gives the full variable domain: GAGVSQSPSNKVTEKGKDVELRCDPISGHTALYWYRQSLGQGLEFLIYFQGNSAPDKSGLPSDRFSAERTGGSVSTLTIQRTQQEDSAVYLCASRDRAGSGNTIYFGEGSWLTVV.

This clone has only one observation. The V call is TRBV18, the J call TRBJ1-4; a possible D gene is TRBD1 (6 bases). V lost 5 bases and J 1 base, leaving 8 bases between the germline ends. Germline CDR1 KGHSH, CDR2 LQKENI. This CDR3 has 14 amino acids. The CDR3 DNA sequence: TGTGCCAGCTCAGCGGACAGAACTAATGAAAAACTGTTTTTT. Translation: CASSADRTNEKLFF.

This clone was counted between two and nine times. The rearrangement joins TRBV5-6 to TRBJ2-7; 11 positions agree with TRBD1. Unmatched junction bases numbered 9, after V lost 4 bases and J lost 6 bases. Germline CDR1 reads SGHDT; CDR2 reads YYEEEE. This CDR3 comprises 15 residues. The DNA of the CDR3 is TGTGCCAGCAGCAGGGAGGACAGGGGGCCGCGCGAGCAGTACTTC. It is translated as CASSREDRGPREQYF.

This clone was detected only once. This chain joins TRBV15 and TRBJ2-1; D remains unclear. Germline lookup yields CDR1 LNHNV and CDR2 YYDKDF (reference sequence). The V gene lost 0 bases and the J gene lost 6 bases, with 6 bases spanning the gap. The CDR3 spans 13 residues. This chain's CDR3 is CATSRERLNEQFF. CDR3 in DNA: TGTGCCACCAGCAGAGAGAGGCTCAATGAGCAGTTCTTC.

The chain couples TRBV9 to TRBJ1-3; 7 bases agree with TRBD1. This CDR3 has 15 residues. V shed 4 bases, J shed 4 bases, and the junction held 8 bases outside the gene matches. The germline V gene encodes CDR1 SGDLS and CDR2 YYNGEE. The CDR3 coding sequence is TGTGCCAGCAGCACCGACAGGGCGGCGGGAAACACCATATATTTT. The encoded protein is CASSTDRAAGNTIYF.

The V and J genes are TRBV19 and TRBJ1-1, with TRBD1 matching over 8 bases. Looked up from germline, CDR1 is LNHDA and CDR2 is SQIVND (reference sequence). This CDR3 spans 13 amino acids. V shed 7 bases and J 3 bases; nucleotides not matched to a gene: 4. The chain's CDR3 is CASIPDRDTEAFF. CDR3 DNA sequence: TGTGCCAGTATACCGGACAGGGACACTGAAGCTTTCTTT. The whole variable domain, filled in from reference TRBV19 and TRBJ1-1, reads DGGITQSPKYLFRKEGQNVTLSCEQNLNHDAMYWYRQDPGQGLRLIYYSQIVNDFQKGDIAEGYSVSREKKESFPLTVTSAQKNPTAFYLCASIPDRDTEAFFGQGTRLTVV.